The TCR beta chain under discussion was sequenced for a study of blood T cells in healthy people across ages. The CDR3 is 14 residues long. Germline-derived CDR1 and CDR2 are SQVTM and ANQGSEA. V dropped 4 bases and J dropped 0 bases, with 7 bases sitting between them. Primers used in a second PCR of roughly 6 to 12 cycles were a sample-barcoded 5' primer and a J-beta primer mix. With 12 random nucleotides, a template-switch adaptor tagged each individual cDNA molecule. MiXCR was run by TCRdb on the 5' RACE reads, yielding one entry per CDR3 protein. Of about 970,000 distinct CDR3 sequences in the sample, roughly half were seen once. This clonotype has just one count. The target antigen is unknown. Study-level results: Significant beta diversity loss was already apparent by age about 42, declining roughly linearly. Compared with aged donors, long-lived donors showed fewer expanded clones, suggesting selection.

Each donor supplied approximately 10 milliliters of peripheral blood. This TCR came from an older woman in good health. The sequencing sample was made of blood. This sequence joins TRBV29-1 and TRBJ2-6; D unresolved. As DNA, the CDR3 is TGCAGCGTTGGTGATGACTCTGGGGCCAACGTCCTGACTTTC. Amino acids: CSVGDDSGANVLTF.